This is a list of T cell receptor beta chains from one sample in a study of regulatory T cells in long-lasting Graves disease. Via MiXCR, TCRdb re-called the multiplex PCR reads, giving one row per CDR3 protein. Among roughly 470,000 distinct CDR3 sequences listed, around 21% were seen once. Sequencing was performed on peripheral blood mononuclear cells (PBMCs), taken when the disease was refractory, from a patient treated with antithyroid drugs. These receptors were collected from a female donor with Graves disease. CDR3s include the opening cysteine and the closing phenylalanine or tryptophan. A D gene is named only where the DNA matches it firmly. Size is stated for part of the rows, as once, few or many counts, or as a class when the clone is expanded.

size | D | J | V | CDR3 | DNA
few | NA | TRBJ1-2 | TRBV20-1 | CSAKQQGRVGYTF | TGCAGTGCTAAACAACAGGGAAGGGTTGGCTACACCTTC
many | NA | TRBJ2-5 | TRBV7-3 | CASSLGARETQYF | TGTGCCAGCAGCTTGGGCGCACGAGAGACCCAGTACTTC
many | NA | TRBJ1-6 | TRBV2 | CASIRGGNNSPLHF | TGTGCCAGCATCAGAGGGGGGAATAATTCACCCCTCCACTTT
many | NA | TRBJ2-7 | TRBV28 | CASRLNGGESYEQYF | TGTGCCAGCAGACTCAATGGGGGCGAGTCCTACGAGCAGTACTTC
many | NA | TRBJ2-7 | TRBV6-1 | CASSEQGVYEQYF | TGTGCCAGCAGTGAACAGGGCGTCTACGAGCAGTACTTC
many | TRBD1 | TRBJ1-1 | TRBV5-1 | CASSLEQGARNTEAFF | TGCGCCAGCAGCTTGGAACAGGGGGCTCGGAACACTGAAGCTTTCTTT
many | NA | TRBJ2-2 | TRBV10-1 | CASSESSAPNTGELFF | TGCGCCAGCAGTGAGTCTTCGGCCCCGAACACCGGGGAGCTGTTTTTT
few | TRBD1 | TRBJ2-2 | TRBV7-6 | CASSLAGTAYTGELFF | TGTGCCAGCAGCTTAGCTGGGACAGCTTACACCGGGGAGCTGTTTTTT
few | NA | TRBJ2-5 | TRBV3-1 | CASSQPGWGQTGETQCF | TGTGCCAGCAGCCAACCCGGGTGGGGGCAAACCGGGGAGACCCAGTGCTTC
many | NA | TRBJ2-5 | TRBV12-3/TRBV12-4 | CASSFVAVQETQYF | TGTGCCAGCAGTTTTGTGGCAGTACAAGAGACCCAGTACTTC
many | NA | TRBJ2-3 | TRBV2 | CASSVDTQYF | TGTGCCAGCAGCGTGGACACGCAGTATTTT
few | NA | TRBJ1-4 | TRBV15 | CATSNPGGEEKLFF | TGTGCCACCAGCAACCCGGGGGGGGAAGAAAAACTGTTTTTT
NA | NA | TRBJ2-7 | TRBV29-1 | CSVSSASSYEQYF | TGCAGCGTCTCTAGCGCGAGCTCCTACGAGCAGTACTTC
NA | TRBD2 | TRBJ2-3 | TRBV28 | CASSFPPGLAGGLTDTQYF | TGTGCCAGCAGTTTTCCCCCTGGACTAGCGGGAGGGCTCACAGATACGCAGTATTTT
NA | TRBD2 | TRBJ2-1 | TRBV5-1 | CASTSGRYNEQFF | TGCGCCAGTACTAGCGGAAGATACAATGAGCAGTTCTTC
NA | NA | TRBJ1-4 | TRBV5-5 | CASSLAPGHGVRGATNEKLFF | TGTGCCAGCAGCTTGGCTCCGGGACACGGAGTGAGGGGTGCAACTAATGAAAAACTGTTTTTT
once | TRBD1 | TRBJ2-2 | TRBV5-4 | CASSTRTGGRGELFF | TGTGCCAGCAGCACCAGGACAGGGGGTCGTGGGGAGCTGTTTTTT
few | NA | TRBJ2-7 | TRBV29-1 | CSVGQPSYEQYF | TGCAGCGTCGGGCAACCCTCCTACGAGCAGTACTTC
many | TRBD2 | TRBJ2-7 | TRBV6-1 | CASIPGGEGTYEQYF | TGTGCCAGCATTCCTGGTGGGGAGGGTACCTACGAGCAGTACTTC
few | TRBD1 | TRBJ1-5 | TRBV20-1 | CSARSLGTGGNQPQHF | TGCAGTGCTAGATCACTTGGGACAGGGGGTAATCAGCCCCAGCATTTT
few | TRBD2 | TRBJ2-1 | TRBV28 | CASSQTSMGDNEQFF | TGTGCCAGCAGCCAGACTAGCATGGGAGACAATGAGCAGTTCTTC
many | TRBD1 | TRBJ2-7 | TRBV6-1 | CASRVDRPDSYEQYF | TGTGCCAGCAGGGTGGACAGGCCAGACTCCTACGAGCAGTACTTC